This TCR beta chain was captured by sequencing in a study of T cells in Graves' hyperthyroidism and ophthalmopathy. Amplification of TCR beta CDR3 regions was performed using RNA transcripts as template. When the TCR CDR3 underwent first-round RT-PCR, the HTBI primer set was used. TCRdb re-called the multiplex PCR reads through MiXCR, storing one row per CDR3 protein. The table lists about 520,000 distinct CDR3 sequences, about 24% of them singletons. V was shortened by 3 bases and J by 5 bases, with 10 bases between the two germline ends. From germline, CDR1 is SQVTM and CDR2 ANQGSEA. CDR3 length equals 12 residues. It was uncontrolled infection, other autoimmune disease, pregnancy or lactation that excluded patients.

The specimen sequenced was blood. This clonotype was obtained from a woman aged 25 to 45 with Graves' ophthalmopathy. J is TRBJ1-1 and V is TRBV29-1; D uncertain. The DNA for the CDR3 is TGCAGCGTTGAGGCCTGGCGGACTGAAGCTTTCTTT. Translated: CSVEAWRTEAFF. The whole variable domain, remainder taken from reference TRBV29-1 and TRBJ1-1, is SAVISQKPSRDICQRGTSLTIQCQVDSQVTMMFWYRQQPGQSLTLIATANQGSEATYESGFVIDKFPISRPNLTFSTLTVSNMSPEDSSIYLCSVEAWRTEAFFGQGTRLTVV.